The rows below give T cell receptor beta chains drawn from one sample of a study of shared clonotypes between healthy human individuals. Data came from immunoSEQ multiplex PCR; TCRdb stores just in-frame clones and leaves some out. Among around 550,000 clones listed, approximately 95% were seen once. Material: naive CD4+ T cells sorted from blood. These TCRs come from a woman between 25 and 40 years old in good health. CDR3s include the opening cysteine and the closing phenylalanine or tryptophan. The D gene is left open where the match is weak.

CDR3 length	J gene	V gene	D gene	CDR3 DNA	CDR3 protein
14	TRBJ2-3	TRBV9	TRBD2	TGTGCCAGCAGCGGGACTAGCGGACTAGATACGCAGTATTTT	CASSGTSGLDTQYF
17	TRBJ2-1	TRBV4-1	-	TGCGCCAGCAGCCAAGAGGGGCGAAGGAGGGGGTACAATGAGCAGTTCTTC	CASSQEGRRRGYNEQFF
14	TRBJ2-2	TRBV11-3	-	TGTGCCAGCAGATCCGGACGGGGCACCGGGGAGCTGTTTTTT	CASRSGRGTGELFF
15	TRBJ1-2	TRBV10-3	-	TGTGCCATCACGGACCCTTCCGGAACAGGGAAAGGCTACACCTTC	CAITDPSGTGKGYTF
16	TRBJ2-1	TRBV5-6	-	TGTGCCAGCAGCTTGGATCGCGGCAGGGGCTGGGCTGAGCAGTTCTTC	CASSLDRGRGWAEQFF
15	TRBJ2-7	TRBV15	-	TGTGCCACCAGCAGAGATCGTGCCAGACCCTACGAGCAGTACTTC	CATSRDRARPYEQYF
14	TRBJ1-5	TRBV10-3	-	TGTGCCATCAGTGGAATAGGGGTAAATCAGCCCCAGCATTTT	CAISGIGVNQPQHF
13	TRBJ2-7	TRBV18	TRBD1	TGTGCCAGCTCTCCGGGACAGTCCTACGAGCAGTACTTC	CASSPGQSYEQYF
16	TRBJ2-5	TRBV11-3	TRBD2	TGTGCCAGCAGCTTAGGGGTTAGCGGGGAAGAAGAGACCCAGTACTTC	CASSLGVSGEEETQYF
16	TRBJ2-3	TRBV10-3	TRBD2	TGTGCCATCAGTGAGTCCCCTAGCGGAACCACAGATACGCAGTATTTT	CAISESPSGTTDTQYF
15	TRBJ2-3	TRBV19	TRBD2	TGTGCCACAAAGGGGAGGGCTGCTTACACAGATACGCAGTATTTT	CATKGRAAYTDTQYF
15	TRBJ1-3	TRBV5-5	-	TGTGCCAGCAGCTTGGTTGCAGGGGTGGGAAACACCATATATTTT	CASSLVAGVGNTIYF
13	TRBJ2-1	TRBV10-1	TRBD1	TGCGCCAGCGGTCGGACAGGTTTCAATGAGCAGTTCTTC	CASGRTGFNEQFF
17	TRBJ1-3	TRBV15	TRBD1	TGTGCCACCAGCAGAGATTTACAGGGGGCTACAGGAAACACCATATATTTT	CATSRDLQGATGNTIYF
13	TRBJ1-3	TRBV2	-	TGTGCCAGCAGTGAAGCTGCAGGAAACACCATATATTTT	CASSEAAGNTIYF